Sequencing of this T cell receptor beta chain was carried out in a study of cytomegalovirus exposure and HLA in healthy donors. Study in general: As an earlier analysis found, about 179 million T cells yielded over 95 million unique TCR beta sequences. Regarding the study as a whole: Later analysis revealed greater clonal expansion in HLA-associated TCR beta chains than in equally common others.

The primer mix had 60 Vbeta and 13 Jbeta primers. TCRdb's copy holds only in-frame clones and misses some; the assay was immunoSEQ multiplex PCR. In the table there are 180,000 or so clones, just under 80% of which are singletons. In regard to this clone: Its antigen is as yet unknown.

Trimming left V 7 bases short and J 0 bases short, with 19 bases between. The CDR3 is 15 residues long. Germline lookup yields CDR1 SQVTM and CDR2 ANQGSEA. What was sequenced was PBMCs. The V call is TRBV29-1, the J call TRBJ2-7; a weak D match, TRBD2 (5 bases). The source is a female donor in good health and CMV-seronegative. The CDR3 here is CSASGGRLGSYEQYF. The CDR3 DNA is TGCAGCGCCAGCGGCGGCAGATTGGGCTCCTACGAGCAGTACTTC.